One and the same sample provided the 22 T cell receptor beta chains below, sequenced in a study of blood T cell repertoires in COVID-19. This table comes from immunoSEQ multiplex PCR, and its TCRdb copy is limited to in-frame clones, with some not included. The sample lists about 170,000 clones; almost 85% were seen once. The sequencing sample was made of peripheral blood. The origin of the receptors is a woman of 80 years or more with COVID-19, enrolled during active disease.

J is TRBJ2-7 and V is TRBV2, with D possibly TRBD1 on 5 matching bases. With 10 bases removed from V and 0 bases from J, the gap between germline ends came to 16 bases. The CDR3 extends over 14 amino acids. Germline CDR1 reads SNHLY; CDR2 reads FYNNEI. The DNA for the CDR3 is TGTGCCATCCCGCCCCAGGGAAACTCCTACGAGCAGTACTTC. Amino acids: CAIPPQGNSYEQYF.

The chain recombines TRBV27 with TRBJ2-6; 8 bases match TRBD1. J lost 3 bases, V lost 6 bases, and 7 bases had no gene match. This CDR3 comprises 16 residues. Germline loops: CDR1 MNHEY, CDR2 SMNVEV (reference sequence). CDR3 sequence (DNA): TGTGCCAGCAGAGGAGCAGGGGGCTTTGGGGCCAACGTCCTGACTTTC. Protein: CASRGAGGFGANVLTF.

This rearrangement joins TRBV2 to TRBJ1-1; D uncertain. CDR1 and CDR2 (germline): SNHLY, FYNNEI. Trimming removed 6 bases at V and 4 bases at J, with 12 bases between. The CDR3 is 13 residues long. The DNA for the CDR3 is TGTGCCAGCAGGCCCGTAGTCGTCACTGAAGCTTTCTTT. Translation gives CASRPVVVTEAFF.

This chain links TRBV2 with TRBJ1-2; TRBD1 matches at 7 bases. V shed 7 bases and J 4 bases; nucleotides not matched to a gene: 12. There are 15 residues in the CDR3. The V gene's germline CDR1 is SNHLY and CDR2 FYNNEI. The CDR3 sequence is CASKQVRGTVYGYTF. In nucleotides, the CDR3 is TGTGCCAGCAAGCAGGTTCGGGGGACAGTCTATGGCTACACCTTC.

The CDR3 DNA is TGCGCCAGCAGCTCGAGGGCCAGGGGGCCTGAGCAGTTCTTC. Its translation is CASSSRARGPEQFF. The rearrangement links TRBV5-1 to TRBJ2-1, with TRBD1 matching over 8 bases. The CDR3 contains 14 residues. Germline-derived CDR1 and CDR2 are SGHRS and YFSETQ. With V trimmed by 3 bases and J by 9 bases, 8 bases remained unmatched.

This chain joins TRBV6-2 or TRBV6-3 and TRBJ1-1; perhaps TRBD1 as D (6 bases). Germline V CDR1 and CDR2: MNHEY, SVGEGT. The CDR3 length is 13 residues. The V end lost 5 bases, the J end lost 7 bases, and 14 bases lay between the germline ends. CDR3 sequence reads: CASSRSRGGEAFF. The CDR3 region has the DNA TGTGCCAGCAGTCGTTCAAGGGGGGGTGAAGCTTTCTTT.

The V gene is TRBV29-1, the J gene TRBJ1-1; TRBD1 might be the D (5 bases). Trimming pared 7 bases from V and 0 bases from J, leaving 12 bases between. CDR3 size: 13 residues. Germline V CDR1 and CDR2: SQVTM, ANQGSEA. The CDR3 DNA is TGCAGCGCCGGGGGGTACCTGAACACTGAAGCTTTCTTT. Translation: CSAGGYLNTEAFF.

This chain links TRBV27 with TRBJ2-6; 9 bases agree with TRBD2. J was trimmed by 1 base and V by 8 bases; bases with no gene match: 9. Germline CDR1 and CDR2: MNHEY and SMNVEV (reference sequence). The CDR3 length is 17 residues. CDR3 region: CASPNSGRGSGANVLTF. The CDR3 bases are TGTGCCAGCCCTAATAGCGGGAGAGGGTCTGGGGCCAACGTCCTGACTTTC. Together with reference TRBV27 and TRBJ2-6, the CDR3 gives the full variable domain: EAQVTQNPRYLITVTGKKLTVTCSQNMNHEYMSWYRQDPGLGLRQIYYSMNVEVTDKGDVPEGYKVSRKEKRNFPLILESPSPNQTSLYFCASPNSGRGSGANVLTFGAGSRLTVL.

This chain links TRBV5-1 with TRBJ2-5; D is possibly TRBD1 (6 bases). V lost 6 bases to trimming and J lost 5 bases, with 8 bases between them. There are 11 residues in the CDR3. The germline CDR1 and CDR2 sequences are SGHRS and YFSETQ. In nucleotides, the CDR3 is TGCGCCAGCATTAGGGGGGAGACCCAGTACTTC. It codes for CASIRGETQYF. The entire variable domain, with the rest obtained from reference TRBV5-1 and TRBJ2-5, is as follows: KAGVTQTPRYLIKTRGQQVTLSCSPISGHRSVSWYQQTPGQGLQFLFEYFSETQRNKGNFPGRFSGRQFSNSRSEMNVSTLELGDSALYLCASIRGETQYFGPGTRLLVL.

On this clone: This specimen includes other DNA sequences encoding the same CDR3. The CDR3 reads CSADDRGGYTF. The CDR3 DNA follows: TGCAGTGCCGACGACAGGGGTGGCTACACCTTC. The genes are TRBV20-1 and TRBJ1-2, with TRBD1 matching 8 bases. V lost 6 bases to trimming and J lost 7 bases; unmatched junction nucleotides: 4. This CDR3 region has 11 residues. The germline gives CDR1 DFQATT, CDR2 SNEGSKA (reference sequence).

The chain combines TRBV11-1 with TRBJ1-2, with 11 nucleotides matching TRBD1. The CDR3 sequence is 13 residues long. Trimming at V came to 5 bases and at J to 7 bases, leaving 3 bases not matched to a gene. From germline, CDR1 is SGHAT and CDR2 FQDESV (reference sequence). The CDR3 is CASSGQGASGYTF. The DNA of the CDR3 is TGTGCCAGCAGCGGACAGGGGGCGTCTGGCTACACCTTC.

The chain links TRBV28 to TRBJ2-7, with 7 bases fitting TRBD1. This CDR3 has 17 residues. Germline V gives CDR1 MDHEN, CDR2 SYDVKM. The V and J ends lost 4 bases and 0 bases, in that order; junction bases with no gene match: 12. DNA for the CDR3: TGTGCCAGCAGTTCGTTAACCGGGACAGAAGCCTCCTACGAGCAGTACTTC. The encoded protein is CASSSLTGTEASYEQYF.

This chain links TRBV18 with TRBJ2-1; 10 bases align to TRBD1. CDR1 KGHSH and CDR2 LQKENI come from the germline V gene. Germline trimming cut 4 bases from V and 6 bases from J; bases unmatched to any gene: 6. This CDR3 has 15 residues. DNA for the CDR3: TGTGCCAGCTCACGGGAGACAGGGGGCGCCAATGAGCAGTTCTTC. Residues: CASSRETGGANEQFF.

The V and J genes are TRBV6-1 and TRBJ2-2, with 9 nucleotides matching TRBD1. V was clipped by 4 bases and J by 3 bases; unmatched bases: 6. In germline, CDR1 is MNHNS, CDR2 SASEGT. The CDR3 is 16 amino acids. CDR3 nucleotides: TGTGCCAGCAGTGCGTACAGGGGGCTGGACACCGGGGAGCTGTTTTTT. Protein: CASSAYRGLDTGELFF.

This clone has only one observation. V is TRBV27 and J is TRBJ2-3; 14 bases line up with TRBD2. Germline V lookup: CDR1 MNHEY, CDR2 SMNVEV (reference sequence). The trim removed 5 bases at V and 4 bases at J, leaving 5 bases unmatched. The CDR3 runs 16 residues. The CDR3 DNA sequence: TGTGCCAGCAGTCCAGGACTAGCGGGGGGCGCAGATACGCAGTATTTT. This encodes CASSPGLAGGADTQYF.

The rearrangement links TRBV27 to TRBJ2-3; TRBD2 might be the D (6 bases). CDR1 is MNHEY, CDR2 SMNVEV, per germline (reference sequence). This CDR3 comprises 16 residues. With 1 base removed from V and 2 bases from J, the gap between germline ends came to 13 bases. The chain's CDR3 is CASSLLGGVYTDTQYF. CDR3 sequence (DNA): TGTGCCAGCAGTTTATTGGGGGGAGTTTACACAGATACGCAGTATTTT.

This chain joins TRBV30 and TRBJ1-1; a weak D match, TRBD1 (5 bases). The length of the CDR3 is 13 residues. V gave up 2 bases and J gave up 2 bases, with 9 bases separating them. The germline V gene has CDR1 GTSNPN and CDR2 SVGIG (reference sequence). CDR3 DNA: TGTGCCTGGAGTAAGGGGTATAACACTGAAGCTTTCTTT. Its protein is CAWSKGYNTEAFF.

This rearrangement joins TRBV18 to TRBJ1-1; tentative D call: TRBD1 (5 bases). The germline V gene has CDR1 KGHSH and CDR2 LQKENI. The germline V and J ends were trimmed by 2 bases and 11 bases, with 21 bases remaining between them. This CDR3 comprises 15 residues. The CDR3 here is CASSPRDSSISNAFF. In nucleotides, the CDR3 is TGTGCCAGCTCACCAAGGGACTCCAGCATCTCTAACGCTTTCTTT.

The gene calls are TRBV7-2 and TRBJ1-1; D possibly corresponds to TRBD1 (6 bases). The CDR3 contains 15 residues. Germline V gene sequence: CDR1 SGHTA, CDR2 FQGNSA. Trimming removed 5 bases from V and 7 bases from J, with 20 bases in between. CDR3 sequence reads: CASSRTVGERSEAFF. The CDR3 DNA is TGTGCCAGCAGCCGGACAGTCGGGGAGAGGAGTGAAGCTTTCTTT.

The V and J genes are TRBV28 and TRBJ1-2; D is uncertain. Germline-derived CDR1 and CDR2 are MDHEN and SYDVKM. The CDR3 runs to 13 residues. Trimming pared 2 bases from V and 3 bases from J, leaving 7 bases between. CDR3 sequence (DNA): TGTGCCAGCAGTTTAACAGTAGACTATGGCTACACCTTC. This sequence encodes CASSLTVDYGYTF.

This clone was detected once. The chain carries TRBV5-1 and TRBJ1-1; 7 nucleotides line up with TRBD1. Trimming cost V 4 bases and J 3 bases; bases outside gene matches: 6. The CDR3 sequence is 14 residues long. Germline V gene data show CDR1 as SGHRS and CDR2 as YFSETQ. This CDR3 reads CASSQGQWDTEAFF. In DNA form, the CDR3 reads TGCGCCAGCAGCCAGGGACAGTGGGACACTGAAGCTTTCTTT. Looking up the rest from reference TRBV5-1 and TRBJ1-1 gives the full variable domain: KAGVTQTPRYLIKTRGQQVTLSCSPISGHRSVSWYQQTPGQGLQFLFEYFSETQRNKGNFPGRFSGRQFSNSRSEMNVSTLELGDSALYLCASSQGQWDTEAFFGQGTRLTVV.

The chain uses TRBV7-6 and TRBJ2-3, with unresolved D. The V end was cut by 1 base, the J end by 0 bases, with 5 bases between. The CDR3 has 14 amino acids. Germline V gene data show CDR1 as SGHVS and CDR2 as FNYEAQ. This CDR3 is CASSLVGSTDTQYF. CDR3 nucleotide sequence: TGTGCCAGCAGCTTAGTCGGGAGCACAGATACGCAGTATTTT. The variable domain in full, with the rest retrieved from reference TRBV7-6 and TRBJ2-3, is GAGVSQSPRYKVTKRGQDVALRCDPISGHVSLYWYRQALGQGPEFLTYFNYEAQQDKSGLPNDRFSAERPEGSISTLTIQRTEQRDSAMYRCASSLVGSTDTQYFGPGTRLTVL.